Shown below are 24 T cell receptor beta chains from a single sample sequenced in a study of a mutant IDH1 vaccine in newly diagnosed glioma. These TCRs are of unknown antigen specificity. Time point denoted: week 47, end of study. The study gave 300 ug of mutant IDH1 20-mer peptide per vaccine dose, with topical imiquimod. Assay: immunoSEQ multiplex PCR; the TCRdb copy retains only in-frame clones and omits some. Of 77,000 or so clones in the sample, 80% to 90% were seen once. The specimen was PBMCs, collected from a glioma patient whose treatment included an IDH1 peptide vaccine. The receptor source for this set is a man in his forties or fifties with glioma.

V gene TRBV5-4 combines with J gene TRBJ2-7; D ambiguous. CDR3 length equals 12 residues. Germline CDR1 reads SGHNT; CDR2 reads YYREEE (reference sequence). The V gene lost 4 bases and the J gene lost 5 bases, with 10 bases spanning the gap. The CDR3 DNA reads TGTGCCAGCAGCCTCGTGGGTCACGAGCAGTACTTC. This codes for CASSLVGHEQYF.

This clone appeared a single time. This chain joins TRBV18 and TRBJ1-4; D is undetermined. In germline, CDR1 is KGHSH, CDR2 LQKENI. Trimming cost V 3 bases and J 1 base, with 6 bases left between them. CDR3 size: 14 residues. The CDR3 sequence is CASSPTRTNEKLFF. The CDR3 DNA is TGTGCCAGCTCACCGACAAGAACTAATGAAAAACTGTTTTTT.

The CDR3 sequence is CASSSDRGPGSTDTQYF. The CDR3 nucleotides read TGTGCCAGCAGCTCCGACAGGGGGCCAGGCAGCACAGATACGCAGTATTTT. The V gene is TRBV5-6, the J gene TRBJ2-3, with TRBD1 matching over 10 bases. With V trimmed by 3 bases and J by 0 bases, 7 bases remained unmatched. The CDR3 is made up of 17 amino acids. CDR1 and CDR2 from the germline V gene are SGHDT and YYEEEE.

V is TRBV18 and J is TRBJ2-1, with D hard to call. V lost 5 bases to trimming and J lost 15 bases, with 29 bases between them. The CDR3 is made up of 16 amino acids. Germline V lookup: CDR1 KGHSH, CDR2 LQKENI. The DNA of the CDR3 is TGTGCCAGCTCATCCCTACCGAGTAAACTTGATTCCGTTTTGTTCTTC. Translated, it gives CASSSLPSKLDSVLFF.

V and J are TRBV15 and TRBJ1-6; no clear D. This CDR3 comprises 14 residues. Germline CDR1 reads LNHNV; CDR2 reads YYDKDF (reference sequence). The V end lost 3 bases, the J end lost 7 bases, and 10 bases lay between the germline ends. CDR3 sequence: CATSRALGNSPLHF. The CDR3 DNA is TGTGCCACCAGCAGGGCCCTGGGGAATTCACCCCTCCACTTT.

The chain combines TRBV7-2 with TRBJ2-4; D is perhaps TRBD2 (5 bases). CDR1 and CDR2 from the germline V gene are SGHTA and FQGNSA. V was trimmed by 5 bases and J by 0 bases, leaving 14 bases between them. This CDR3 comprises 16 residues. In nucleotides, the CDR3 is TGTGCCAGCAGCCCAATGGGGAGTGGAGCCAAAAACATTCAGTACTTC. Its translation is CASSPMGSGAKNIQYF.

The chain has TRBV5-1 and TRBJ2-7; the D is unclear. The CDR3 extends over 13 amino acids. V was clipped by 3 bases and J by 0 bases, with 7 bases between them. CDR1 and CDR2 from the germline V gene are SGHRS and YFSETQ. The CDR3 here is CASSYLSSYEQYF. The CDR3 bases are TGCGCCAGCAGCTACTTGAGCTCCTACGAGCAGTACTTC.

V and J are TRBV7-6 and TRBJ2-5; 9 bases agree with TRBD2. Germline values: CDR1 SGHVS, CDR2 FNYEAQ. Losses at the gene ends were 4 bases for V and 7 bases for J; bases not matched to a gene: 7. This CDR3 spans 14 amino acids. The DNA of the CDR3 is TGTGCCAGCAGCTCGGCTAGCGGGGTCGGGACCCAGTACTTC. It translates to CASSSASGVGTQYF.

V gene TRBV5-1 combines with J gene TRBJ2-2; TRBD1 matches at 8 bases. V lost 4 bases, J lost 7 bases, and 12 bases stayed unmatched. The CDR3 extends over 16 amino acids. Germline assignment: CDR1 SGHRS and CDR2 YFSETQ. CDR3 sequence reads: CASSIRQGTGGGELFF. CDR3 in DNA: TGCGCCAGCAGCATACGACAGGGGACGGGTGGCGGGGAGCTGTTTTTT.

This clone was seen a few times. The chain combines TRBV14 with TRBJ2-7, with 8 bases fitting TRBD1. The junction had 10 bases not matched to a gene; V was cut back by 5 bases and J by 1 base. The CDR3 is 16 amino acids. Germline V lookup: CDR1 SGHDN, CDR2 FVKESK. CDR3 coding DNA: TGTGCCAGCAGCGCCACGTTTGGACAGGGTTCCTACGAGCAGTACTTC. Its translation is CASSATFGQGSYEQYF.

The chain employs TRBV7-2 and TRBJ2-3; 11 positions agree with TRBD2. V lost 2 bases to trimming and J lost 6 bases; unmatched junction nucleotides: 1. CDR3 length: 14 amino acids. CDR1 SGHTA and CDR2 FQGNSA come from the germline V gene. The CDR3 spells CASSLTSGSDTQYF. CDR3 in DNA: TGTGCCAGCAGCTTAACTAGCGGGAGCGATACGCAGTATTTT.

The chain employs TRBV18 and TRBJ1-3; tentative D call: TRBD1 (5 bases). The germline V gene encodes CDR1 KGHSH and CDR2 LQKENI. CDR3 size: 13 residues. The CDR3 spells CVTSRGAGNTIYF. The CDR3 region has the DNA TGTGTAACATCCCGGGGCGCCGGAAACACCATATATTTT.

This clone was counted a few times. This chain links TRBV10-2 with TRBJ2-1; the D gene could be TRBD1 or TRBD2 (7 bases each). This CDR3 spans 16 amino acids. Trimming took off 9 bases at V and 0 bases at J, with 18 bases between the two ends. Germline lookup yields CDR1 WSHSY and CDR2 SAAADI. The CDR3 nucleotides are TGCGCCAGTTTCAGGGGGGGGGATAGCTCCTACAATGAGCAGTTCTTC. This translates into CASFRGGDSSYNEQFF.

This rearrangement joins TRBV27 to TRBJ2-5; D might be TRBD1 (6 bases). The CDR3 spans 14 residues. The ends were cut back, 0 bases at V and 3 bases at J, with 8 bases in the middle. The V gene's germline CDR1 is MNHEY and CDR2 SMNVEV (reference sequence). CDR3 sequence: CASSLSNREETQYF. CDR3 sequence (DNA): TGTGCCAGCAGTTTATCGAACAGGGAAGAGACCCAGTACTTC.

The genes are TRBV27 and TRBJ1-6, with no clear D. Germline V gives CDR1 MNHEY, CDR2 SMNVEV (reference sequence). The CDR3 is made up of 14 amino acids. V was trimmed by 4 bases and J by 0 bases, leaving 4 bases between them. DNA for the CDR3: TGTGCCAGCAGTTGGTCCTCCTATAATTCACCCCTCCACTTT. Its protein is CASSWSSYNSPLHF.

By proportion, this clone is medium-sized. V is TRBV5-1 and J is TRBJ1-2, with D hard to call. Germline V gives CDR1 SGHRS, CDR2 YFSETQ. V lost 7 bases and J 10 bases, leaving 17 bases between the germline ends. The CDR3 spans 12 residues. CDR3 DNA sequence: TGCGCCAGCGGCGACGCTGGGATCCACTACACCTTC. Translation gives CASGDAGIHYTF.

The chain combines TRBV2 with TRBJ2-5; 9 positions match TRBD2. V shed 7 bases, J shed 1 base, and the junction held 7 bases outside the gene matches. The CDR3 sequence is 15 residues long. CDR1 and CDR2 from the germline V gene are SNHLY and FYNNEI. The CDR3 region has the DNA TGTGCCAGCAACTCCTGGCGGGGGGGCCAAGAGACCCAGTACTTC. It yields the protein CASNSWRGGQETQYF.

This clone occurred many times. The rearrangement uses TRBV5-5 and TRBJ2-5, with D unresolved. V was cut by 7 bases and J by 1 base, with 20 bases left in between. The CDR3 contains 16 residues. Germline lookup yields CDR1 SGHKS and CDR2 YYEKEE (reference sequence). The CDR3 coding sequence is TGTGCCAGCGCAGAAGTTGAGGTAGTTGGCCAAGAGACCCAGTACTTC. Its translation: CASAEVEVVGQETQYF.

The sample holds one count of this clone. The V and J genes are TRBV30 and TRBJ2-4; 9 bases line up with TRBD1. CDR3 length: 15 amino acids. The germline gives CDR1 GTSNPN, CDR2 SVGIG (reference sequence). The V gene end was trimmed by 2 bases and the J gene end by 4 bases; junction bases not matched to a gene: 6. The CDR3 region is CAWSSGQGHKNIQYF. For the CDR3, the DNA is TGTGCCTGGAGTTCGGGACAGGGCCATAAAAACATTCAGTACTTC.

The chain links TRBV27 to TRBJ1-5; no definite D call. The V end lost 8 bases, the J end lost 1 base, and 9 bases lay between the germline ends. This CDR3 is built from 13 residues. Germline V gives CDR1 MNHEY, CDR2 SMNVEV (reference sequence). The CDR3 DNA follows: TGTGCCAGCTCGAGGACGAGCAATCAGCCCCAGCATTTT. It is translated as CASSRTSNQPQHF.

In DNA form, the CDR3 reads TGTGCCAGTAGTATAGGGACAGTTACCTCCTACGAGCAGTACTTC. Residues: CASSIGTVTSYEQYF. The chain joins TRBV19 to TRBJ2-7, with D possibly matching TRBD1 (6 bases). The CDR3 is 15 amino acids. Per the germline V gene, CDR1 is LNHDA and CDR2 is SQIVND (reference sequence). V was shortened by 1 base and J by 0 bases, with 10 bases between the two germline ends.

The rearrangement joins TRBV4-1 to TRBJ2-3; a possible D gene is TRBD2 (6 bases). Trimming removed 1 base from V and 4 bases from J, with 9 bases in between. CDR1 is MGHRA and CDR2 is YSYEKL in the germline V gene. The CDR3 is made up of 14 amino acids. This chain's CDR3 is CASSQVRRADTQYF. The CDR3, as DNA: TGCGCCAGCAGCCAAGTACGGAGGGCAGATACGCAGTATTTT.

The chain carries TRBV7-5 and TRBJ2-7; TRBD1, as called in the table, went unchecked against the DNA. TRBV7-5 is assigned pseudogene status. CDR3 length equals 14 residues. The CDR3 reads CARSLRQGTYEQYF. DNA for the CDR3: TGTGCCAGAAGCTTAAGACAGGGAACCTACGAGCAGTACTTC.

V usage is TRBV11-2 and J usage is TRBJ1-5; D is undetermined. CDR1 is SGHAT, CDR2 FQNNGV, per germline. V was shortened by 5 bases and J by 0 bases, with 11 bases between the two germline ends. This CDR3 comprises 15 residues. The CDR3: CASSPHEYSNQPQHF. Here the CDR3 DNA reads TGTGCCAGCAGCCCTCACGAGTATAGCAATCAGCCCCAGCATTTT.